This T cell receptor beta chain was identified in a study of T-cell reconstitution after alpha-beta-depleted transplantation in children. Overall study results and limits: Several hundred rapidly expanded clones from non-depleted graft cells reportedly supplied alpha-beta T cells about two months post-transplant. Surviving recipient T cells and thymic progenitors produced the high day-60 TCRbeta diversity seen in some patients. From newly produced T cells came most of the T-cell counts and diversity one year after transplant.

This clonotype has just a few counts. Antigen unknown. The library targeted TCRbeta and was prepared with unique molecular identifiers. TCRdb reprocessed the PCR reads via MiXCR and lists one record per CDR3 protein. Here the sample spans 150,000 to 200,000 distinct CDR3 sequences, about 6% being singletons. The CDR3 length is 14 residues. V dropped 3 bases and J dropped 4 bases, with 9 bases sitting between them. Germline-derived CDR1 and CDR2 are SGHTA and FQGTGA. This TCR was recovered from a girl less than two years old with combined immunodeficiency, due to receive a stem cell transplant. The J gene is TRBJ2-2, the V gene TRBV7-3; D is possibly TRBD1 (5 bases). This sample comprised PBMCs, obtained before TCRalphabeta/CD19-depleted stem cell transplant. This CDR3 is CASSLGRITGELFF. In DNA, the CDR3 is TGTGCCAGCAGCTTGGGGCGGATCACCGGGGAGCTGTTTTTT.